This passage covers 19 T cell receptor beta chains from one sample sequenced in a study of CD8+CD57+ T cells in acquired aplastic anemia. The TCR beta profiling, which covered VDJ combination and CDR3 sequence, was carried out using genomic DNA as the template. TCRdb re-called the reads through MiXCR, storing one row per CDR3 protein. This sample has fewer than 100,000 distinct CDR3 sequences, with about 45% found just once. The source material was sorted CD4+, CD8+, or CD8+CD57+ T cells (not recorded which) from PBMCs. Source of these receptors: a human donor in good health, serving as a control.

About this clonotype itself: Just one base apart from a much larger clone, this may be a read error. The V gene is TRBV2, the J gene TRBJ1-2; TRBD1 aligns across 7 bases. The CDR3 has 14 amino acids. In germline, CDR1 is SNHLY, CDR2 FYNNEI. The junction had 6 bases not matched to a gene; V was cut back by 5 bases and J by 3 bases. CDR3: CASSSSGTDYGYTF. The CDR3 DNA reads TGTGCCAGCAGTTCCTCCGGGACAGACTATGGCTACACCTTC.

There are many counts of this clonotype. Written as DNA, the CDR3 is TGTGCCAGCAGCTCCCAGGGTTTAGTAGCTTTCTTT. Amino acids: CASSSQGLVAFF. The V call is TRBV7-9, the J call TRBJ1-1; D is possibly TRBD1 (5 bases). CDR1 and CDR2 (germline): SEHNR, FQNEAQ (reference sequence). Trimming cost V 4 bases and J 10 bases, with 13 bases left between them. This CDR3 is built from 12 residues.

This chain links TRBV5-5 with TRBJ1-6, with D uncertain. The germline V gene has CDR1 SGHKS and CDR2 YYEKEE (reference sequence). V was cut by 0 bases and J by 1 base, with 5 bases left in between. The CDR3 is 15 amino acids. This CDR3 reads CASSLDESYNSPLHF. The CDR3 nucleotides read TGTGCCAGCAGCTTGGATGAATCCTATAATTCACCCCTCCACTTT.

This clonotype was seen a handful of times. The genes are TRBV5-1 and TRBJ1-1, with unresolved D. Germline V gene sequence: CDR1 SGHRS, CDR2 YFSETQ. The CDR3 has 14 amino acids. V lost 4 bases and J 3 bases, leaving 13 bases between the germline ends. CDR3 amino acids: CASSVRGWDTEAFF. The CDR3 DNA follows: TGCGCCAGCAGCGTCCGGGGTTGGGACACTGAAGCTTTCTTT.

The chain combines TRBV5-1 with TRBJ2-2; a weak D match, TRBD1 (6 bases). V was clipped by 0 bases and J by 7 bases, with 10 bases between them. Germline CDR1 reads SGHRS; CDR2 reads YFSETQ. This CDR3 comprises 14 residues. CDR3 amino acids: CASSLAQGVGELFF. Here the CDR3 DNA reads TGCGCCAGCAGCTTGGCACAGGGTGTCGGGGAGCTGTTTTTT.

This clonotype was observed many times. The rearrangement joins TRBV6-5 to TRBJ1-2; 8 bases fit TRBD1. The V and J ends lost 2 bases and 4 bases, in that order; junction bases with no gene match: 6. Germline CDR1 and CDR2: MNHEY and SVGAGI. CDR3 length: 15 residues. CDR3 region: CASSYGGTGAYGYTF. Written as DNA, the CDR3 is TGTGCCAGCAGTTACGGCGGGACAGGAGCCTATGGCTACACCTTC.

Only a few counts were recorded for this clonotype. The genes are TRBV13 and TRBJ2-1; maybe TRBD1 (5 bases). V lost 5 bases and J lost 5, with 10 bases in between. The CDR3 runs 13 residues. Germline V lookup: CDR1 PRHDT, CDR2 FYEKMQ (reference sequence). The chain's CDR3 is CASSTGPNNEQFF. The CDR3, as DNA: TGTGCCAGCAGCACAGGACCAAACAATGAGCAGTTCTTC.

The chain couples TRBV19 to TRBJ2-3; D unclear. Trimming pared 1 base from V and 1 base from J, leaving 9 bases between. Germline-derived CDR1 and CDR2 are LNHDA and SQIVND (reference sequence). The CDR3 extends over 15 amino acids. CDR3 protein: CASSIGGPRTDTQYF. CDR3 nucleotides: TGTGCCAGTAGTATAGGGGGTCCACGCACAGATACGCAGTATTTT.

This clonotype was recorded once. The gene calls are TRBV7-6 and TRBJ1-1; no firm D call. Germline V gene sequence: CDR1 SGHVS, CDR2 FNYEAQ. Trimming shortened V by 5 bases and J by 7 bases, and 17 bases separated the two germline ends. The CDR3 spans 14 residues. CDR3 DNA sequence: TGTGCCAGCAGCCACGTGGCGACACCTGGTGAAGCTTTCTTT. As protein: CASSHVATPGEAFF.

The CDR3 nucleotides are TGTGCCAGCAGTGCGTTGGACGGAATCCAGCCCCAGCATTTT. It yields the protein CASSALDGIQPQHF. The rearrangement links TRBV25-1 to TRBJ1-5; D call uncertain. Trimming shortened V by 4 bases and J by 7 bases, and 14 bases separated the two germline ends. CDR1 and CDR2 from the germline V gene are MGHDK and SYGVNS. CDR3 length: 14 residues.

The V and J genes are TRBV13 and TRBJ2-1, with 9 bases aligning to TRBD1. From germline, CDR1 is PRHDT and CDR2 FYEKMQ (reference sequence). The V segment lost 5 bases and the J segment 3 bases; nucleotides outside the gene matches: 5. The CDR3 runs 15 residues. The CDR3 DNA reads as TGTGCCAGCAGCCAGGGACAGGGTGGCTACAATGAGCAGTTCTTC. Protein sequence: CASSQGQGGYNEQFF.

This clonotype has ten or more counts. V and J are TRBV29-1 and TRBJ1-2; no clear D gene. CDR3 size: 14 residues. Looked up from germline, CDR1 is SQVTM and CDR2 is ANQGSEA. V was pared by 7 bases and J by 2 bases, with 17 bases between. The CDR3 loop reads CSDRIQTENYGYTF. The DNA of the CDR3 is TGCAGCGATCGAATCCAAACAGAAAACTATGGCTACACCTTC.

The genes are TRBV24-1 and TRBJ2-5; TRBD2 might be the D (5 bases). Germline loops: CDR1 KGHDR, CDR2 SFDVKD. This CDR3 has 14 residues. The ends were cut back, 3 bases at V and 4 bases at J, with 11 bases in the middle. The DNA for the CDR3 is TGTGCCACCAGTGATCCGGGATATCGAGAGACCCAGTACTTC. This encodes CATSDPGYRETQYF.

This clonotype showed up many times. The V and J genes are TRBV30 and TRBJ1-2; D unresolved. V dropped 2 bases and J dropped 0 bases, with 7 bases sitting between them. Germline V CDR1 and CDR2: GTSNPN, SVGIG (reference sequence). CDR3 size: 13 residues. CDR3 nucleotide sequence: TGTGCCTGGAGTAACGCAGCTAACTATGGCTACACCTTC. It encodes CAWSNAANYGYTF.

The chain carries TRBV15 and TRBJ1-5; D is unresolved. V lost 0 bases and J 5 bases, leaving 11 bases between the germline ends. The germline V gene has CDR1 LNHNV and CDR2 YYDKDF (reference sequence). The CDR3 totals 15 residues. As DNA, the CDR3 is TGTGCCACCAGCAGAGACCTAGGACGGTATCAGCCCCAGCATTTT. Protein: CATSRDLGRYQPQHF.

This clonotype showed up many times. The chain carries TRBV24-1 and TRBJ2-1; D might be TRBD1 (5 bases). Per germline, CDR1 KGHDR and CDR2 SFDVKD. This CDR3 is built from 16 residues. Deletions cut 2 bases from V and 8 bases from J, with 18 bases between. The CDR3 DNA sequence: TGTGCCACCAGTGATTCACCGGACACCTCCGGCTATGAGCAGTTCTTC. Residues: CATSDSPDTSGYEQFF.

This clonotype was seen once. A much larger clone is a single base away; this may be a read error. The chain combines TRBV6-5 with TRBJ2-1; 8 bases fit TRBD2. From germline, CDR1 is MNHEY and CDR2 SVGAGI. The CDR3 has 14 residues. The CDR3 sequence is CASSWTSSLSEQLF. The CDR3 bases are TGTGCCAGCAGTTGGACTAGCTCCCTCTCAGAGCAGCTCTTC.

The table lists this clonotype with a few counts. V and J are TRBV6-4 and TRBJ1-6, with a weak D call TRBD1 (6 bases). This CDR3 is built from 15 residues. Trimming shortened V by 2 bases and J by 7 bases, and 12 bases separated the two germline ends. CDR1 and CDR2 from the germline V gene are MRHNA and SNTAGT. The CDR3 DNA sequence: TGTGCCAGCAGTGACGAGGCGGGGGGCAATTCACCCCTCCACTTT. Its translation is CASSDEAGGNSPLHF.

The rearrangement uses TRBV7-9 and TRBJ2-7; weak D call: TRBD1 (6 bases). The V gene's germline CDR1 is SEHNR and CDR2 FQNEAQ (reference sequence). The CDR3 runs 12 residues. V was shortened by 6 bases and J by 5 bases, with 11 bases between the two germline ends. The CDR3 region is CASSTGPDEQYF. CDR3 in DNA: TGTGCCAGCAGTACAGGGCCGGACGAGCAGTACTTC. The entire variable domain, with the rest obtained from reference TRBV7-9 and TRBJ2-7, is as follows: DTGVSQNPRHKITKRGQNVTFRCDPISEHNRLYWYRQTLGQGPEFLTYFQNEAQLEKSRLLSDRFSAERPKGSFSTLEIQRTEQGDSAMYLCASSTGPDEQYFGPGTRLTVT.